This TCR beta chain is from a study of blood T cell repertoires in COVID-19. Assay used: immunoSEQ multiplex PCR; TCRdb lists only in-frame clones, some missing. Seen here are 130,000 to 150,000 clones, over 75% observed once, and the top ten hold over 10%. CDR3 size: 14 residues. CDR1 and CDR2 (germline): SGHVS, FNYEAQ. Trimming pared 5 bases from V and 9 bases from J, leaving 16 bases between. Sequences were obtained from peripheral blood. The chain carries TRBV7-6 and TRBJ1-4, with D unresolved. The receptor was derived from a man between 60 and 70 years old with active or convalescent COVID-19. The CDR3 DNA is TGTGCCAGCAGCCCGGCTGAGGCAAGGAAAAAACTGTTTTTT. Protein: CASSPAEARKKLFF.